These 9 T cell receptor beta chains were sequenced from one sample in a study of cytomegalovirus exposure and HLA in healthy donors. TCRdb keeps only in-frame clones here, not all; method: immunoSEQ multiplex PCR. This table has roughly 180,000 clones, around nine tenths appearing once. Sequenced: PBMCs. The origin of the receptors is a man aged 25-40 years in good health and CMV-seropositive.

The rearrangement links TRBV1 to TRBJ1-5. TRBV1 is a pseudogene segment. This CDR3 is built from 18 residues. CDR3 DNA: TGCACCAGCAGCCAAGAAAAGGACGCTCCGAGCGATAGTCAGCCCCAGCATTTT. Translation gives CTSSQEKDAPSDSQPQHF.

The gene calls are TRBV6-5 and TRBJ2-1; TRBD2 might be the D (5 bases). Germline lookup yields CDR1 MNHEY and CDR2 SVGAGI. The germline V and J ends were trimmed by 6 bases and 10 bases, with 13 bases remaining between them. This CDR3 region has 12 residues. The CDR3 here is CASRAGEGEQFF. CDR3 DNA: TGTGCCAGCAGGGCCGGCGAGGGAGAGCAGTTCTTC.

This chain connects TRBV5-1 to TRBJ2-1; D may be TRBD2 (5 bases). Germline CDR1 is SGHRS and CDR2 is YFSETQ. Trimming left V 0 bases short and J 8 bases short, with 18 bases between. This CDR3 is 16 amino acids long. The CDR3 protein is CASSLVVARAAHEQFF. The CDR3 DNA reads as TGCGCCAGCAGCTTGGTGGTCGCGAGGGCTGCGCATGAGCAGTTCTTC.

The chain links TRBV5-1 to TRBJ2-3; D not certain. Germline CDR1 SGHRS, CDR2 YFSETQ. The length of the CDR3 is 11 residues. Trimming pared 3 bases from V and 5 bases from J, leaving 4 bases between. CDR3 region: CASSYRDTQYF. CDR3 DNA: TGCGCCAGCAGCTACAGAGATACGCAGTATTTT.

This chain links TRBV6-5 with TRBJ2-3; weak D call: TRBD1 (6 bases). With 6 bases removed from V and 6 bases from J, the gap between germline ends came to 16 bases. Germline values: CDR1 MNHEY, CDR2 SVGAGI. The CDR3 runs to 14 residues. CDR3 DNA sequence: TGTGCCAGCAGACAGGGTTCTTCCGGCGATACGCAGTATTTT. This codes for CASRQGSSGDTQYF.

Only a few counts were recorded for this clone. The CDR3 DNA follows: TGTGCCAGCGGGGGGGACATTGACTATGGCTACACCTTC. This encodes CASGGDIDYGYTF. The rearrangement uses TRBV6-5 and TRBJ1-2; a possible D gene is TRBD1 (6 bases). Looked up from germline, CDR1 is MNHEY and CDR2 is SVGAGI. Trimming pared 8 bases from V and 3 bases from J, leaving 13 bases between. This CDR3 region has 13 residues.

For the CDR3, the DNA is TGTGCCGAGGGCGTCCTGAACACCGGGGAGCTGTTTTTT. This translates into CAEGVLNTGELFF. This chain connects TRBV6-1 to TRBJ2-2; TRBD2 might be the D (5 bases). This CDR3 has 13 amino acids. Germline V CDR1 and CDR2: MNHNS, SASEGT. V lost 11 bases to trimming and J lost 1 base, with 11 bases between them.

This rearrangement joins TRBV7-2 to TRBJ1-2; D might be TRBD1 (6 bases). The CDR3 is 14 residues long. Germline lookup yields CDR1 SGHTA and CDR2 FQGNSA. Trimming cost V 1 base and J 7 bases, with 13 bases left between them. The CDR3 DNA reads TGTGCCAGCAGCTTAGGAAATACAGGGTTTGGCTACACCTTC. Translating it yields CASSLGNTGFGYTF. The full variable domain, its missing parts supplied by reference TRBV7-2 and TRBJ1-2, is GAGVSQSPSNKVTEKGKDVELRCDPISGHTALYWYRQSLGQGLEFLIYFQGNSAPDKSGLPSDRFSAERTGGSVSTLTIQRTQQEDSAVYLCASSLGNTGFGYTFGSGTRLTVV.

The V call is TRBV7-6, the J call TRBJ1-3; no definite D call. This CDR3 region has 15 residues. V lost 5 bases to trimming and J lost 2 bases, with 13 bases between them. The germline V gene encodes CDR1 SGHVS and CDR2 FNYEAQ. The CDR3 loop is CASSVNHGTGNTIYF. CDR3 coding DNA: TGTGCCAGCAGCGTTAACCACGGTACTGGAAACACCATATATTTT.